The TCR beta chain under discussion was sequenced for a study of T cells in localized non-small cell lung cancer. Study outcomes and limitations: There was higher T cell clonality in uninvolved adjacent lung than in tumor, and it was highest there. Prolonged overall survival went with higher T cell density in the blood. Appearing in adjacent lung were a median roughly 60 of the top 100 tumor clones.

Details on this clone: What it recognizes is unknown.

The protocol was immunoSEQ multiplex PCR, while the TCRdb copy is restricted to in-frame clones and leaves out a portion. The sample comprises 60,000 to 65,000 clones, almost 90% of which are singletons, and nearly 2% rests with the top ten. This sample comprised peripheral blood, obtained before any cancer treatment. This TCR came from a woman aged 40-70 years with stage I lung adenocarcinoma.

The CDR3 loop reads CASSFGRGDQPQHF. The CDR3 DNA is TGTGCCAGCAGCTTCGGACGGGGCGATCAGCCCCAGCATTTT. The rearrangement uses TRBV7-6 and TRBJ1-5; tentative D call: TRBD1 (5 bases). Trimming cost V 3 bases and J 5 bases, with 11 bases left between them. CDR1 is SGHVS, CDR2 FNYEAQ, per germline. The CDR3 extends over 14 amino acids.